These 31 T cell receptor beta chains share one sample of origin, sequenced in a study of T cell clonotyping in hematopoietic cell transplantation. Profiled with immunoSEQ multiplex PCR; TCRdb holds only in-frame clones, not every one. The sample holds over 15,000 clones, roughly 91% seen once. Sequences were obtained from peripheral blood mononuclear cells. These receptor sequences come from a man in his forties in good health. Some clones in this sample may be carry-over from other donors' samples.

The chain couples TRBV5-6 to TRBJ2-5, with 9 nucleotides matching TRBD2. Germline V CDR1 and CDR2: SGHDT, YYEEEE. V lost 4 bases to trimming and J lost 1 base; unmatched junction nucleotides: 11. The CDR3 has 17 amino acids. As DNA, the CDR3 is TGTGCCAGCAGCCCCTCCGGGACTAGCCCAATCCAAGAGACCCAGTACTTC. Residues: CASSPSGTSPIQETQYF.

The rearrangement uses TRBV2 and TRBJ1-5, with a tentative D call TRBD1 (5 bases). Germline lookup yields CDR1 SNHLY and CDR2 FYNNEI. This CDR3 region has 13 residues. With 5 bases removed from V and 4 bases from J, the gap between germline ends came to 9 bases. The CDR3 coding sequence is TGTGCCAGCAGTCGGGACCTTAATCAGCCCCAGCATTTT. It codes for CASSRDLNQPQHF.

CDR3 sequence (DNA): TGTGCCAGCAGGGGGACCGTGAACACTGAAGCTTTCTTT. Translating it yields CASRGTVNTEAFF. V usage is TRBV28 and J usage is TRBJ1-1; tentatively, D is TRBD1 (5 bases). Germline lookup yields CDR1 MDHEN and CDR2 SYDVKM. The CDR3 consists of 13 residues. V was clipped by 6 bases and J by 0 bases, with 8 bases between them.

This chain links TRBV13 with TRBJ1-1, with a possible D match to TRBD1 (5 bases). Germline CDR1 and CDR2: PRHDT and FYEKMQ (reference sequence). This CDR3 spans 14 amino acids. V was shortened by 5 bases and J by 7 bases, with 17 bases between the two germline ends. In nucleotides, the CDR3 is TGTGCCAGCAGCGGAGGGGCCGGGAAGAATGAAGCTTTCTTT. Translation: CASSGGAGKNEAFF.

V usage is TRBV10-3 and J usage is TRBJ2-3; D not certain. In germline, CDR1 is ENHRY, CDR2 SYGVKD. This CDR3 region has 14 residues. Trimming removed 1 base from V and 2 bases from J, with 7 bases in between. The DNA of the CDR3 is TGTGCCATCAGTGAGTTGGCTTACACAGATACGCAGTATTTT. Its protein is CAISELAYTDTQYF.

The chain has TRBV9 and TRBJ2-2; 9 bases are a match to TRBD2. Germline CDR1 is SGDLS and CDR2 is YYNGEE. This CDR3 has 16 amino acids. Losses at the gene ends were 1 base for V and 2 bases for J; bases not matched to a gene: 3. Written as DNA, the CDR3 is TGTGCCAGCAGCGTACAAGCGGGGGGCAACACCGGGGAGCTGTTTTTT. This sequence encodes CASSVQAGGNTGELFF. The full variable domain, rest sourced from reference TRBV9 and TRBJ2-2, is DSGVTQTPKHLITATGQRVTLRCSPRSGDLSVYWYQQSLDQGLQFLIQYYNGEERAKGNILERFSAQQFPDLHSELNLSSLELGDSALYFCASSVQAGGNTGELFFGEGSRLTVL.

V usage is TRBV2 and J usage is TRBJ2-5; TRBD2 might be the D (5 bases). CDR3 length: 13 amino acids. The ends were cut back, 7 bases at V and 5 bases at J, with 14 bases in the middle. Looked up from germline, CDR1 is SNHLY and CDR2 is FYNNEI. The CDR3 coding sequence is TGTGCCAGCAAGGGAGATGCGTGGGAGACCCAGTACTTC. It codes for CASKGDAWETQYF.

V and J are TRBV13 and TRBJ1-1; 7 nucleotides agree with TRBD1. The V gene's germline CDR1 is PRHDT and CDR2 FYEKMQ (reference sequence). The CDR3 covers 13 residues. V shed 3 bases, J shed 4 bases, and the junction held 2 bases outside the gene matches. The CDR3 here is CASSFGTVTEAFF. The CDR3 DNA sequence: TGTGCCAGCAGCTTTGGGACAGTCACTGAAGCTTTCTTT.

The J gene is TRBJ2-5, the V gene TRBV30, with TRBD1 matching over 7 bases. The J segment lost 4 bases and the V segment lost 3 bases, leaving 11 bases of the junction unmatched. Germline values: CDR1 GTSNPN, CDR2 SVGIG (reference sequence). This CDR3 region has 15 residues. The CDR3 spells CAWSRGQDGRETQYF. DNA for the CDR3: TGTGCCTGGAGCCGCGGACAGGATGGGAGAGAGACCCAGTACTTC.

J is TRBJ1-2 and V is TRBV2, with a weak D call TRBD1 (6 bases). The CDR3 length is 13 residues. The germline V and J ends were trimmed by 6 bases and 8 bases, with 16 bases remaining between them. In germline, CDR1 is SNHLY, CDR2 FYNNEI. The CDR3 reads CASRDHRAKGYTF. The CDR3, as DNA: TGTGCCAGCAGAGACCACAGGGCTAAGGGCTACACCTTC.

This chain connects TRBV7-2 to TRBJ2-7; TRBD2 is a possible D gene (5 bases). Trimming pared 5 bases from V and 10 bases from J, leaving 12 bases between. The CDR3 runs 11 residues. Germline CDR1 and CDR2: SGHTA and FQGNSA. The CDR3 reads CASSLGRDQYF. The DNA of the CDR3 is TGTGCCAGCAGCCTGGGGAGAGATCAGTACTTC. The variable domain in full, completed from reference TRBV7-2 and TRBJ2-7, reads GAGVSQSPSNKVTEKGKDVELRCDPISGHTALYWYRQSLGQGLEFLIYFQGNSAPDKSGLPSDRFSAERTGGSVSTLTIQRTQQEDSAVYLCASSLGRDQYFGPGTRLTVT.

The V and J genes are TRBV27 and TRBJ2-1; no clear D. This CDR3 contains 14 residues. V lost 0 bases and J lost 8, with 11 bases in between. Germline CDR1 and CDR2: MNHEY and SMNVEV (reference sequence). CDR3 protein: CASSLSLDGHEQFF. The CDR3 DNA sequence: TGTGCCAGCAGTTTATCTCTGGACGGGCATGAGCAGTTCTTC.

As to this clone: One end of the junction varies from germline; a read error may be responsible. This chain uses TRBV4-1 with TRBJ2-1, with 14 positions matching TRBD2. This CDR3 has 17 amino acids. The germline gives CDR1 MGHRA, CDR2 YSYEKL. CDR3 in amino acids: CASSQGGGRGLAGELVF. The CDR3 coding sequence is TGCGCCAGCAGCCAAGGCGGGGGTCGGGGACTAGCGGGAGAATTGGTCTTC.

This chain uses TRBV28 with TRBJ1-2, with D perhaps matching TRBD1 (6 bases). The germline V and J ends were trimmed by 6 bases and 3 bases, with 26 bases remaining between them. The CDR3 has 18 residues. Germline CDR1 MDHEN, CDR2 SYDVKM. The CDR3 coding sequence is TGTGCCAGCAGCCCCCACCCTACGTGGACGGGGGGCGACTATGGCTACACCTTC. Its protein is CASSPHPTWTGGDYGYTF.

This clone was detected once. This chain connects TRBV4-1 to TRBJ2-7; tentative D call: TRBD1 (5 bases). Germline CDR1 reads MGHRA; CDR2 reads YSYEKL. The CDR3 runs 13 residues. Trimming took 4 bases from V and 2 from J, leaving 9 bases between them. CDR3 coding DNA: TGCGCCAGCAGCCTACAGGAAGCCTACGAGCAGTACTTC. It codes for CASSLQEAYEQYF.

The chain employs TRBV5-1 and TRBJ2-3, with TRBD1 matching over 9 bases. The CDR3 runs 17 residues. Trimming took 4 bases from V and 2 from J; bases not matched to a gene: 11. Germline lookup yields CDR1 SGHRS and CDR2 YFSETQ. CDR3 amino acids: CASSPPGTGTFTDTQYF. The CDR3 bases are TGCGCCAGCAGCCCCCCTGGGACAGGGACCTTCACAGATACGCAGTATTTT.

The chain has TRBV6-5 and TRBJ2-5, with 7 bases identical to TRBD1. This CDR3 is built from 13 residues. CDR1 and CDR2 from the germline V gene are MNHEY and SVGAGI. Unmatched junction bases numbered 4, after V lost 6 bases and J lost 3 bases. This chain's CDR3 is CASSPTGEETQYF. CDR3 in DNA: TGTGCCAGCAGCCCTACAGGGGAAGAGACCCAGTACTTC.

V is TRBV2 and J is TRBJ2-2, with TRBD1 matching 9 bases. Germline loops: CDR1 SNHLY, CDR2 FYNNEI. The CDR3 length is 14 residues. V shed 8 bases, J shed 4 bases, and the junction held 5 bases outside the gene matches. Here the CDR3 reads CASRDRVATGELFF. As DNA, the CDR3 is TGTGCCAGCCGGGACAGGGTCGCCACCGGGGAGCTGTTTTTT.

The chain links TRBV30 to TRBJ2-7; unclear D gene. Between the trimmed V and J ends, which lost 5 bases and 4 bases, there was a span of 12 bases. Germline-derived CDR1 and CDR2 are GTSNPN and SVGIG (reference sequence). The CDR3 runs 12 residues. This CDR3 reads CAWSWTDYEQYF. In DNA, the CDR3 is TGTGCCTGGTCCTGGACCGATTACGAGCAGTACTTC.

This rearrangement joins TRBV6-5 to TRBJ2-1; TRBD2 is a possible D gene (5 bases). In germline, CDR1 is MNHEY, CDR2 SVGAGI. CDR3 size: 12 residues. The V gene lost 0 bases and the J gene lost 12 bases, with 9 bases spanning the gap. CDR3 loop: CASSYSAGRQFF. In DNA, the CDR3 is TGTGCCAGCAGTTACTCGGCGGGTAGGCAGTTCTTC.

This clone was recorded once. The gene calls are TRBV6-6 and TRBJ2-3, with a possible D match to TRBD1 (6 bases). The V and J ends lost 7 bases and 1 base respectively, with 12 bases between them. CDR3 size: 14 residues. Germline loops: CDR1 MNHNY, CDR2 SVGAGI (reference sequence). The chain's CDR3 is CASTIQGRTDTQYF. The CDR3 DNA is TGTGCCAGCACCATACAGGGCCGCACAGATACGCAGTATTTT.

V and J are TRBV6-6 and TRBJ1-2; TRBD1 matches 11 bases. The junction had 4 bases not matched to a gene; V was cut back by 4 bases and J by 6 bases. The CDR3 runs 14 residues. From germline, CDR1 is MNHNY and CDR2 SVGAGI (reference sequence). This CDR3 is CASSWDRGRNGYTF. The CDR3 coding sequence is TGTGCCAGCAGTTGGGACAGGGGGAGAAATGGCTACACCTTC.

The CDR3 sequence is CASRPGLATETQYF. As DNA, the CDR3 is TGTGCCAGCAGGCCGGGACTAGCAACGGAGACCCAGTACTTC. The genes are TRBV2 and TRBJ2-5, with 9 bases matching TRBD2. The V segment lost 6 bases and the J segment 5 bases; nucleotides outside the gene matches: 7. The length of the CDR3 is 14 residues. Germline V gene lookup returns CDR1 SNHLY and CDR2 FYNNEI.

This sequence joins TRBV29-1 and TRBJ2-5, with TRBD2 as a possible D gene (5 bases). The V and J ends lost 3 bases and 2 bases respectively, with 13 bases between them. This CDR3 is 14 amino acids long. The germline gives CDR1 SQVTM, CDR2 ANQGSEA. This chain's CDR3 is CSVELGLEQETQYF. DNA for the CDR3: TGCAGCGTTGAGCTCGGACTGGAACAAGAGACCCAGTACTTC.

This chain joins TRBV7-2 and TRBJ1-2; tentatively, D is TRBD1 (6 bases). The CDR3 length is 12 residues. CDR1 is SGHTA, CDR2 FQGNSA, per germline. V dropped 6 bases and J dropped 3 bases, with 8 bases sitting between them. The CDR3 bases are TGTGCCAGCAGTTCAGGGGACTATGGCTACACCTTC. Amino acids: CASSSGDYGYTF.

V is TRBV4-1 and J is TRBJ2-7; D is perhaps TRBD1 (5 bases). Germline V gives CDR1 MGHRA, CDR2 YSYEKL. The V end was cut by 0 bases, the J end by 0 bases, with 12 bases between. The CDR3 loop spans 16 amino acids. The CDR3 DNA is TGCGCCAGCAGCCAAGATTTTGGGGCTAGCTCCTACGAGCAGTACTTC. Its protein product is CASSQDFGASSYEQYF.

V gene TRBV4-3 combines with J gene TRBJ2-2, with 8 bases identical to TRBD1. The CDR3 is 17 residues long. With V trimmed by 4 bases and J by 4 bases, 11 bases remained unmatched. CDR1 and CDR2 (germline): LGHNA, YSLEER. The CDR3 sequence is CASSLYQGAASTGELFF. As DNA, the CDR3 is TGCGCCAGCAGCCTTTACCAGGGGGCTGCGTCCACCGGGGAGCTGTTTTTT.

This rearrangement joins TRBV7-9 to TRBJ2-1, with 11 bases lining up with TRBD2. CDR3 length equals 16 residues. J gave up 5 bases and V 4 bases, and 7 bases lay outside the gene matches. Germline V lookup: CDR1 SEHNR, CDR2 FQNEAQ (reference sequence). The CDR3 here is CASSSTSGKNDNEQFF. For the CDR3, the DNA is TGTGCCAGCAGCTCGACTAGCGGGAAGAACGACAATGAGCAGTTCTTC.

This clone was observed a single time. The V gene is TRBV6-4, the J gene TRBJ1-1; D unresolved. Trimming removed 2 bases from V and 1 base from J, with 5 bases in between. CDR3 size: 13 residues. The germline V gene has CDR1 MRHNA and CDR2 SNTAGT. The CDR3 sequence is CASSDVENTEAFF. The CDR3 DNA reads as TGTGCCAGCAGTGACGTCGAGAACACTGAAGCTTTCTTT.

The V and J genes are TRBV10-3 and TRBJ2-3, with D unclear. The CDR3 sequence is 13 residues long. Germline V gene lookup returns CDR1 ENHRY and CDR2 SYGVKD. V was shortened by 0 bases and J by 4 bases, with 5 bases between the two germline ends. CDR3 bases: TGTGCCATCAGTGAGTCGGTCCCAGATACGCAGTATTTT. It is translated as CAISESVPDTQYF.

The genes are TRBV14 and TRBJ2-2; D is ambiguous. The V end lost 1 base, the J end lost 0 bases, and 6 bases lay between the germline ends. The length of the CDR3 is 15 residues. Germline loops: CDR1 SGHDN, CDR2 FVKESK. CDR3 nucleotides: TGTGCCAGCAGCCAAGTTCACTCGAACACCGGGGAGCTGTTTTTT. Amino acids: CASSQVHSNTGELFF.